These 24 T cell receptor beta chains were all obtained from the same sample, sequenced in a study of shared clonotypes between healthy human individuals. TCRdb keeps only in-frame clones here, not all; method: immunoSEQ multiplex PCR. The data contain millions of clones, just over 90% of them singletons. Sequences were obtained from naive CD4+ T cells sorted from blood. Indicated subset: CD45RA+ positively selected. Receptors were obtained from a man aged 18 to 30 in good health.

The chain recombines TRBV10-1 with TRBJ1-1; D uncertain. The CDR3 extends over 13 amino acids. V was pared by 0 bases and J by 8 bases, with 10 bases between. Germline CDR1 and CDR2: WNHNN and SYGVQD (reference sequence). The CDR3 DNA is TGCGCCAGCAGTGAGTCGACGGTCCGGGAAGCTTTCTTT. Protein: CASSESTVREAFF.

As concerns this clone: This CDR3 is also generated by other DNA sequences in the sample. The chain combines TRBV18 with TRBJ1-2; D might be TRBD1 (5 bases). The length of the CDR3 is 13 residues. V was shortened by 3 bases and J by 2 bases, with 7 bases between the two germline ends. Germline CDR1 is KGHSH and CDR2 is LQKENI. The chain's CDR3 is CASSPTENYGYTF. The CDR3 bases are TGTGCCAGCTCACCGACAGAAAACTATGGCTACACCTTC.

The table lists this clone with a count of one. The chain joins TRBV7-2 to TRBJ2-2; TRBD1 matches at 10 bases. This CDR3 is built from 15 residues. V dropped 5 bases and J dropped 5; count of bases not matched to a gene: 5. Germline V gene data show CDR1 as SGHTA and CDR2 as FQGNSA. DNA of the CDR3: TGTGCCAGCAGCATCCGGGACAGGGGAACCGGGGAGCTGTTTTTT. This sequence encodes CASSIRDRGTGELFF.

The chain has TRBV5-4 and TRBJ2-7, with D perhaps matching TRBD1 (6 bases). Deletions cut 4 bases from V and 0 bases from J, with 14 bases between. The CDR3 totals 15 residues. Germline CDR1 SGHNT, CDR2 YYREEE (reference sequence). CDR3 bases: TGTGCCAGCAGCCGTGGACAGTCGAGCTCCTACGAGCAGTACTTC. Its translation is CASSRGQSSSYEQYF.

This rearrangement joins TRBV6-5 to TRBJ2-7; D uncertain. Germline CDR1 and CDR2: MNHEY and SVGAGI. This CDR3 is 13 amino acids long. Trimming left V 2 bases short and J 1 base short, with 6 bases between. The CDR3 DNA follows: TGTGCCAGCAGTTACCCGGCTTCCTACGAGCAGTACTTC. Its translation: CASSYPASYEQYF.

V and J are TRBV4-1 and TRBJ2-1; D perhaps matches TRBD2 (5 bases). CDR3 size: 16 residues. V lost 1 base to trimming and J lost 2 bases, with 12 bases between them. Germline CDR1 reads MGHRA; CDR2 reads YSYEKL. The CDR3 is CASSQVPTGTYNEQFF. The DNA of the CDR3 is TGCGCCAGCAGCCAAGTGCCTACGGGAACCTACAATGAGCAGTTCTTC.

This chain uses TRBV15 with TRBJ2-2; D may be TRBD1 (5 bases). Germline V gene sequence: CDR1 LNHNV, CDR2 YYDKDF (reference sequence). CDR3 length: 14 amino acids. V was trimmed by 5 bases and J by 2 bases, leaving 9 bases between them. The CDR3 sequence: CATSDGQNTGELFF. The CDR3 nucleotides read TGTGCCACCAGCGATGGACAAAACACCGGGGAGCTGTTTTTT.

The chain is built from TRBV10-3 and TRBJ2-7, with 7 positions matching TRBD2. Germline CDR1 and CDR2: ENHRY and SYGVKD. Trimming removed 5 bases from V and 7 bases from J; junction bases left unmatched: 11. The CDR3 sequence is 14 residues long. In DNA form, the CDR3 reads TGTGCCATCAGTCCGACTAGCTTACCGGGAGAGCAGTACTTC. Translated: CAISPTSLPGEQYF.

V gene TRBV6-1 combines with J gene TRBJ2-7; 7 nucleotides line up with TRBD2. Per the germline V gene, CDR1 is MNHNS and CDR2 is SASEGT. Trimming removed 9 bases from V and 1 base from J; junction bases left unmatched: 6. CDR3 size: 13 residues. The CDR3 DNA is TGTGCCAGTTCCTCCGGGGGGTCCTACGAGCAGTACTTC. This translates into CASSSGGSYEQYF.

The chain recombines TRBV5-1 with TRBJ1-4; TRBD1 matches 10 bases. The CDR3 is made up of 17 amino acids. V dropped 4 bases and J dropped 8; count of bases not matched to a gene: 14. From germline, CDR1 is SGHRS and CDR2 YFSETQ. The CDR3 region is CASSARTGGTGKEKLFF. DNA of the CDR3: TGCGCCAGCAGCGCCCGGACAGGGGGTACGGGCAAGGAAAAACTGTTTTTT.

The rearrangement joins TRBV6-1 to TRBJ1-5, with TRBD1 matching over 8 bases. CDR3 length: 14 residues. V shed 4 bases, J shed 7 bases, and the junction held 6 bases outside the gene matches. Germline CDR1 is MNHNS and CDR2 is SASEGT. CDR3 region: CASSGTGLVQPQHF. The CDR3 DNA sequence: TGTGCCAGCAGTGGGACAGGGTTGGTACAGCCCCAGCATTTT.

The rearrangement uses TRBV10-3 and TRBJ1-3; D gene unclear. This CDR3 spans 15 amino acids. The germline V gene has CDR1 ENHRY and CDR2 SYGVKD. V was pared by 3 bases and J by 3 bases, with 12 bases between. CDR3 sequence reads: CAISDLAPVGNTIYF. DNA for the CDR3: TGTGCCATCAGTGATTTGGCCCCAGTTGGAAACACCATATATTTT.

This clone was observed once. V and J are TRBV6-6 and TRBJ1-2; 9 bases align to TRBD1. The CDR3 is 14 amino acids. Germline-derived CDR1 and CDR2 are MNHNY and SVGAGI (reference sequence). Losses at the gene ends were 5 bases for V and 5 bases for J; bases not matched to a gene: 6. The CDR3 reads CASSPGQGIYGYTF. CDR3 sequence (DNA): TGTGCCAGCAGTCCCGGACAGGGGATATATGGCTACACCTTC.

The V and J genes are TRBV15 and TRBJ1-2; no clear D. CDR1 and CDR2 (germline): LNHNV, YYDKDF (reference sequence). The V gene lost 0 bases and the J gene lost 4 bases, with 9 bases spanning the gap. The CDR3 has 14 residues. CDR3 coding DNA: TGTGCCACCAGCAGAGATGCAGGCAGCTATGGCTACACCTTC. Protein product: CATSRDAGSYGYTF.

The chain links TRBV28 to TRBJ1-2, with D hard to call. CDR3 length equals 15 residues. V was clipped by 4 bases and J by 2 bases, with 14 bases between them. The germline V gene encodes CDR1 MDHEN and CDR2 SYDVKM. The DNA for the CDR3 is TGTGCCAGCAGTTCCCCGGGAGTGGGGAACTATGGCTACACCTTC. Translated, it gives CASSSPGVGNYGYTF.

The V and J genes are TRBV7-2 and TRBJ1-4; D is unresolved. V lost 1 base and J 8 bases, leaving 14 bases between the germline ends. The V gene's germline CDR1 is SGHTA and CDR2 FQGNSA. The CDR3 is 15 residues long. Here the CDR3 DNA reads TGTGCCAGCAGCTTAGTTTCACAGAGCCGCGAAAAACTGTTTTTT. Translation: CASSLVSQSREKLFF.

Written as DNA, the CDR3 is TGTGCCAGCAGTTCGGGACAGCTTAACTCAAACTATGGCTACACCTTC. Amino acid sequence: CASSSGQLNSNYGYTF. The chain uses TRBV27 and TRBJ1-2; 7 nucleotides align to TRBD1. V lost 4 bases, J lost 2 bases, and 10 bases stayed unmatched. The CDR3 runs to 16 residues. Germline CDR1 MNHEY, CDR2 SMNVEV (reference sequence).

This clone has only one observation. V gene TRBV30 combines with J gene TRBJ1-6; D possibly corresponds to TRBD1 (5 bases). The CDR3 spans 13 residues. The ends were cut back, 0 bases at V and 8 bases at J, with 8 bases in the middle. The germline V gene encodes CDR1 GTSNPN and CDR2 SVGIG (reference sequence). CDR3 sequence reads: CAWSVTVDSPLHF. CDR3 nucleotides: TGTGCCTGGAGTGTGACAGTCGATTCACCCCTCCACTTT.

The V gene is TRBV7-2, the J gene TRBJ1-5; D ambiguous. Trimming stripped 3 bases from V and 5 bases from J, with 11 bases between. The CDR3 covers 14 residues. Germline CDR1 and CDR2: SGHTA and FQGNSA. As DNA, the CDR3 is TGTGCCAGCAGCTTTGGGGTTGGGGATCAGCCCCAGCATTTT. This sequence encodes CASSFGVGDQPQHF.

For this clone: Additional DNA sequences in this sample encode the identical CDR3. V is TRBV30 and J is TRBJ2-7; 14 bases align to TRBD2. The V and J ends lost 2 bases and 2 bases, in that order; junction bases with no gene match: 2. This CDR3 comprises 15 residues. The germline gives CDR1 GTSNPN, CDR2 SVGIG (reference sequence). Here the CDR3 reads CAWSPGLAGAYEQYF. DNA for the CDR3: TGTGCCTGGAGTCCGGGACTAGCGGGAGCCTACGAGCAGTACTTC.

A word on this clone: This specimen includes other DNA sequences encoding the same CDR3. The chain joins TRBV18 to TRBJ2-7; possible D gene TRBD1, 5 bases. V lost 4 bases, J lost 1 base, and 8 bases lay in between. Per the germline V gene, CDR1 is KGHSH and CDR2 is LQKENI. CDR3 size: 13 residues. In DNA, the CDR3 is TGTGCCAGCTCACTATCAGGGTCCTACGAGCAGTACTTC. Translated: CASSLSGSYEQYF.

This clone was seen a single time. The CDR3 loop is CASSLERKGMAEAFF. CDR3 in DNA: TGCGCCAGCAGCTTGGAACGGAAAGGAATGGCTGAAGCTTTCTTT. J is TRBJ1-1 and V is TRBV5-1, with D unresolved. CDR1 and CDR2 (germline): SGHRS, YFSETQ. V was shortened by 0 bases and J by 6 bases, with 15 bases between the two germline ends. The CDR3 has 15 amino acids.

The chain has TRBV5-8 and TRBJ2-5; D tentatively fits TRBD1 or TRBD2 (5 bases each). The CDR3 totals 15 residues. Trimming removed 3 bases from V and 4 bases from J, with 16 bases in between. The germline CDR1 and CDR2 sequences are SGHTS and YDEGEE. In DNA, the CDR3 is TGTGCCAGCAGCTGGGGGACGGGCGGAGGAGAGACCCAGTACTTC. Translation: CASSWGTGGGETQYF.

Only one count was recorded for this clone. The chain recombines TRBV25-1 with TRBJ1-2; 9 nucleotides align to TRBD1. Trimming at V came to 3 bases and at J to 8 bases, leaving 10 bases not matched to a gene. The V gene's germline CDR1 is MGHDK and CDR2 SYGVNS. The CDR3 covers 15 residues. CDR3 coding DNA: TGTGCCAGCAGTGATGGAGGGGGACAGGGTCGGGGCTACACCTTC. Amino acids: CASSDGGGQGRGYTF.